This TCR beta chain derives from a study of cytomegalovirus exposure and HLA in healthy donors. The PCR employed 60 Vbeta primers together with 13 Jbeta primers. Repertoires were generated with immunoSEQ multiplex PCR, while TCRdb's copy carries only in-frame clones and drops some. The sample includes approximately 190,000 clones, 75% to 90% seen only once; the top ten take about 2.6%. The length of the CDR3 is 13 residues. Germline V CDR1 and CDR2: SGHTA, FQGNSA. This receptor was taken from a woman in her 50s in good health and CMV-seropositive. Material: PBMCs. This sequence joins TRBV7-2 and TRBJ2-5; D remains unclear. The J call is doubtful: the DNA matches TRBJ2-7 better. CDR3 region: CASSLARAYEQYF. In DNA form, the CDR3 reads TGTGCCAGCAGCTTAGCGCGAGCCTACGAGCAGTACTTC.